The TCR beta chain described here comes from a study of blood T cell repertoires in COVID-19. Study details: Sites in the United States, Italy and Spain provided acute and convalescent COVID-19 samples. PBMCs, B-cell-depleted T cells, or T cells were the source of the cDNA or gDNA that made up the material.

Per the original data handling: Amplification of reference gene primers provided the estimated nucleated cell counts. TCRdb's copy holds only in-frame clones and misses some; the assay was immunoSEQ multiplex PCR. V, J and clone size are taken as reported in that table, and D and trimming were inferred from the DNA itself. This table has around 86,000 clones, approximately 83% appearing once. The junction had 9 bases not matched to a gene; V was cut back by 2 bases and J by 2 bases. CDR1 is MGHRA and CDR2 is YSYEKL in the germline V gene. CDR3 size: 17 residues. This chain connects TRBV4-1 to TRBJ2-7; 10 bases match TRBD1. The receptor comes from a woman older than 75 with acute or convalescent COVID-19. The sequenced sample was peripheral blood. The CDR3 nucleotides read TGCGCCAGCAGCCAAACCGCCGGGACAGGGGCACCCTACGAGCAGTACTTC. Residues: CASSQTAGTGAPYEQYF.